This TCR beta chain was identified in a study of human T cells and chemical hapten exposure. Overall study: Minor volume differences among pooled libraries chiefly drove per-sample TCR yield variation. Broader study findings: High-frequency TCRs, those above 1 in 1000, stayed the same after DPC sensitization.

Each CDR3 protein is one row after TCRdb ran MiXCR on the RACE reads. This table holds some 350,000 distinct CDR3 sequences, approximately 6.9% found once. This clonotype was detected many times. Its target is not known. The CDR3 has 16 amino acids. The germline V gene encodes CDR1 SEHNR and CDR2 FQNEAQ (reference sequence). Between the trimmed V and J ends, which lost 5 bases and 6 bases, there was a span of 22 bases. The time point was: patch test 1, 2 weeks after DPC sensitization. Treatment indicated: therapeutic diphenylcyclopropenone sensitization with weekly scalp DPC. The drawing of blood occurred before each patch test was applied.

Sequencing used whole blood, obtained in connection with sensitization to the hapten diphenylcyclopropenone (DPC). This clonotype was sampled from a young woman with alopecia areata. Some clones in this sample may be carry-over from other donors' samples. The chain is built from TRBV7-9 and TRBJ1-2, with D possibly TRBD1 on 6 matching bases. CDR3 sequence: CASSLSSGTSGDGYTF. CDR3 in DNA: TGTGCCAGCAGCCTATCATCCGGGACATCGGGGGATGGCTACACCTTC.